The rows below give T cell receptor beta chains drawn from one sample of a study of early T cells in non-severe SARS-CoV-2 infection. TCRdb called the 5' RACE reads again in MiXCR, with one record for every CDR3 protein. Here the sample spans some 57,000 distinct CDR3 sequences, 4.5% to 7% being singletons. Sequenced material: whole blood. The receptors derive from an adult who was a healthcare worker with PCR-confirmed SARS-CoV-2 infection or an uninfected control (not recorded which). Both conserved end residues are part of each CDR3. Fields, in order: CDR3 length, J gene, V gene, CDR3 protein.

15 | TRBJ2-1 | TRBV15 | CATSRERGKSSEQFF
12 | TRBJ1-2 | TRBV7-9 | CALGEINYGYTF
15 | TRBJ1-1 | TRBV5-1 | CASSGQGASNTEAFF
16 | TRBJ2-1 | TRBV6-5 | CASSYSMTRADNEQFF
17 | TRBJ2-5 | TRBV4-3 | CASSPVLGLAGLETQYF
15 | TRBJ2-3 | TRBV9 | CASSVEGGRPDTQYF
14 | TRBJ1-1 | TRBV20-1 | CSARTWGMNTEAFF
16 | TRBJ2-2 | TRBV3-1 | CASSRQGATNTGELFF
17 | TRBJ1-1 | TRBV13 | CASSLGLWTPMNTEAFF
15 | TRBJ2-2 | TRBV6-4 | CASSVGGQGTGELFF
14 | TRBJ2-7 | TRBV9 | CASSVGQGLGEQYF
13 | TRBJ1-5 | TRBV6-2/TRBV6-3 | CASSADRRQPQHF
16 | TRBJ2-7 | TRBV20-1 | CSARDVHRSGSYEQYF
16 | TRBJ1-5 | TRBV5-6 | CASSLLGGPSNQPQHF
14 | TRBJ2-3 | TRBV10-2 | CASSSSGGSDTQYF
13 | TRBJ2-7 | TRBV7-3 | CASSSGRLKVQYF
12 | TRBJ2-1 | TRBV18 | CASSQADNEQFF
17 | TRBJ2-3 | TRBV6-6 | CASSYSRTGAHFDTQYF
17 | TRBJ1-1 | TRBV4-1 | CASSQDEAGAGDTEAFF
13 | TRBJ1-4 | TRBV5-1 | CASSKGGERKLFF
14 | TRBJ1-5 | TRBV19 | CASTPGGVNQPQHF
16 | TRBJ1-3 | TRBV2 | CASTLEEGYSGNTIYF
14 | TRBJ1-4 | TRBV6-1 | CASSREADGEKLFF
11 | TRBJ1-2 | TRBV20-1 | CSAIQGNGYTF
13 | TRBJ1-2 | TRBV29-1 | CSETGGGGYGYTF
13 | TRBJ1-6 | TRBV19 | CASSPTGATPLHF
16 | TRBJ2-7 | TRBV7-9 | CASSSLKREGRNEQYF
12 | TRBJ2-1 | TRBV6-1 | CASSDQKNEQFF
16 | TRBJ1-6 | TRBV10-2 | CASTSRDNRGDSPLHF
13 | TRBJ1-2 | TRBV12-3/TRBV12-4 | CASSPGQGYGYTF
13 | TRBJ1-2 | TRBV7-2 | CASRVSLGYGYTF
13 | TRBJ2-2 | TRBV10-2 | CASRKGAVGELFF
15 | TRBJ2-1 | TRBV7-2 | CASSLDWGAYNEQFF
15 | TRBJ2-5 | TRBV6-1 | CASSGDGAGQETQYF
14 | TRBJ2-7 | TRBV2 | CATGRQGGFYEQYF
12 | TRBJ2-7 | TRBV7-6 | CASSGGEGEQYF
16 | TRBJ2-7 | TRBV5-4 | CASSLAYRGAPYEQYF
12 | TRBJ1-2 | TRBV20-1 | CSATSSNYGYTF
13 | TRBJ2-1 | TRBV20-1 | CSARSGATIEQFF
12 | TRBJ2-1 | TRBV11-2 | CASSLVAGGQFF
14 | TRBJ1-1 | TRBV5-1 | CASSLGKDRTEAFF
13 | TRBJ2-1 | TRBV6-5 | CASSYPKAREQFF
15 | TRBJ2-7 | TRBV5-1 | CASSRGTAAYYEQYF
18 | TRBJ2-4 | TRBV18 | CASSPLPQGRRAKNIQYF
14 | TRBJ2-5 | TRBV20-1 | CSASTRERWETQYF
14 | TRBJ2-7 | TRBV5-1 | CASSSVPRQGSAYF
16 | TRBJ1-6 | TRBV4-1 | CASSQDRSVNNSPLHF
15 | TRBJ2-7 | TRBV5-1 | CASSLVGGRIDEQYF
15 | TRBJ2-2 | TRBV4-2 | CASSQEGDNTGELFF
15 | TRBJ2-5 | TRBV9 | CASSVFPTYQETQYF
13 | TRBJ1-2 | TRBV27 | CASKSGPFYGYTF
13 | TRBJ2-1 | TRBV30 | CAWSRPGNNEQFF
17 | TRBJ2-3 | TRBV3-1 | CASSRSHFSGSTDTQYF
15 | TRBJ1-2 | TRBV5-1 | CASSLTGTGNDGYTF